This T cell receptor beta chain was profiled in a study of blood T cells in healthy people across ages. Study-level information: Template-switching capture recovered about one barcoded beta molecule per two T cells. Findings and caveats of the study: CMV status of donors was unknown, possibly confounding expanded clonotype changes. Diversity estimates from one million T cells were considered underestimates.

Together with a sample-barcoded 5' primer, a J-beta primer mix was included in a second PCR lasting about 7 to 11 cycles. Sequencing recovered at least 2.5 million CDR3-containing paired-end reads from each sample. TCRdb used MiXCR to reprocess the 5' RACE reads, holding one entry per CDR3 protein. The table records roughly 1,300,000 distinct CDR3 sequences, almost 60% of them present only once. The germline gives CDR1 LGHNA, CDR2 YSLEER. J lost 3 bases, V lost 0 bases, and 5 bases had no gene match. The CDR3 totals 16 residues. This clonotype occurred once. Antigen: not known. The receptor was isolated from a man aged 18 to 30 in good health. The sequenced sample consisted of blood. The chain combines TRBV4-3 with TRBJ2-7; TRBD1 agrees at 10 bases. The CDR3 sequence is CASSQDIGTGDYEQYF. The CDR3 region has the DNA TGCGCCAGCAGCCAAGATATCGGGACAGGGGACTACGAGCAGTACTTC.